The sequence of this T cell receptor beta chain was determined in a study of naive CD8 T cells in extremely preterm neonates (dated by TCRdb to about 2017). Broadly, across the study: Sorted naive CD8+ T cells from four age groups (extremely preterm neonates, term neonates, young children and adults) were used in the study to compare TCRbeta CDR3 repertoires.

TCRbeta CDR3 regions were amplified from genomic DNA by a two-step, bias-controlled multiplex PCR. Primers specific for every TRBV and TRBJ gene segment were included in the multiplex PCR. The immunoSEQ Assay was used to generate TCRbeta repertoire data. For the original study's pipeline: A relative-frequency ratio and a modified nearest-neighbor algorithm were applied to filter and cluster reads so that closely related sequences were merged. IMGT annotation was followed for the assignment of V, D and J genes to CDR3 sequences. Template counts were normalized for PCR amplification bias and quantified against synthetic TCR CDR3 analog sequences. Analyses were restricted to unique productive sequences, meaning in-frame CDR3 sequences without stop codons. The immunoSEQ Analyzer software was used to calculate iChao1 richness and clonality, with clonality defined as 1 minus Pielou's evenness. JMP was used for statistical testing, with Student's t-test or a non-parametric test applied depending on Shapiro-Wilk normality results. TCRdb provides this immuneACCESS table in a form limited to in-frame rearrangements. Some clones are lacking; in checked studies, under half of them reflect an unresolved V gene, and why the rest are absent is not known. V, J and clone size are taken as reported in that table, and D and trimming were inferred from the DNA itself. The table for this sample lists approximately 7,700 clones; about 97% of them were counted only once. The ten top clones hold approximately 0.4% of the sample.

Reading from cysteine to phenylalanine, the CDR3 counts 15 amino acids. Only the CDR3 DNA stays, 45 bases, in frame from base 1. CDR1 and CDR2 are drawn from the germline V gene: MNHNS, SASEGT. The V and J ends are trimmed by 2 bases and 7 bases, leaving 12 bases between them. Regarding this clone: Its binding antigen is unknown. No quality values exist for individual bases; no much larger clone is one base distant.

Several elective full-term cesarean deliveries at roughly 36-42 weeks of gestation, with no labor and no rupture of membranes, were the source of the term cord blood. The study excluded pregnancies involving fetal demise, active maternal HSV infection or known maternal HIV infection. A FACSAria III cell sorter was used to sort live, Annexin V-negative naive CD8+ T cells (CD3+CD8+CD45RA+CCR7+). Between roughly 18,000 and 110,000 naive CD8+ T cells were sorted per sample. Mixed venous-arterial cord blood was collected with preassembled standardized sampling kits. Cord blood stayed at room temperature and was processed within 4 hours after collection. Ficoll-Paque density gradient centrifugation of diluted blood was used to isolate mononuclear cells. Before sorting, mononuclear cells were cryopreserved in about 10% DMSO with roughly 90% FBS and kept in long-term storage at -150 degrees C. After thawing, cells were stained with Annexin V along with antibodies against CD3, CD8, CCR7 and CD45RA. Genomic DNA was extracted from snap-frozen sorted cell pellets with the DNeasy Blood and Tissue Kit.

Results and caveats for the whole study, not just this receptor: The authors noted a small sample size and variable productive template counts among preterm samples as limitations. Significantly lower iChao1 richness than in all other age groups (p < 0.05) and an even clone distribution were observed in preterm neonates, indicating a less rich repertoire. Preterm CDR3s were shorter, with fewer N additions and less junctional trimming, and were closer to germline than those of older groups. Prospective longitudinal studies of preterm and term neonates were called for by the authors so that T cell development could be tracked within individuals. A larger fraction of CDR3 nucleotide sequences was shared among preterm neonates (around 2.7%) than among term neonates (around 0.4%), young children (0.03%) and adults (around 0.01%).

The V and J genes are TRBV6-1 and TRBJ1-6; perhaps TRBD1 is the D gene, with 6 bases matching. Sequenced sample: naive CD8+ T cells from cord blood. The receptor's source is a newborn in good health. This receptor has the CDR3 CASSESRGSNSPLHF. The DNA reads TGTGCCAGCAGTGAAAGTAGGGGGAGCAATTCACCCCTCCACTTT.